This T cell receptor beta chain was retrieved from a study of Graves' ophthalmopathy and Graves' hyperthyroidism. The study's findings and limits: Sensitivity of 55% to 71% and specificity of 72.22% were achieved by the model that predicted ophthalmopathy progression.

Hyperthyroidism patients, aged 18 to 65, were newly diagnosed, under 2 months' duration. Additional autoimmune diseases, uncontrolled infections, pregnancy or lactation disqualified patients. Note on this clonotype: What it binds is unknown. Germline and junction disagree at one end, which may indicate a read error.

Amplification targeted the TCR beta CDR3 regions, with RNA transcripts as the source material. HTBI primers were used in a first-round RT-PCR, which preceded a second-round multiplex PCR. TCRdb re-called the multiplex PCR reads with MiXCR, one entry per CDR3 protein. The sample has about 590,000 distinct CDR3 sequences; roughly 39% are singletons. CDR1 and CDR2 (germline): SQVTM, ANQGSEA. This CDR3 is 13 amino acids long. The material sequenced was peripheral blood or thyroid tissue (not recorded which). The source is an adult man with Graves' hyperthyroidism. This chain joins TRBV29-1 and TRBJ2-7; D remains ambiguous. CDR3 amino acids: CSVEGVARTEQNF. The CDR3 DNA sequence: TGCAGCGTTGAAGGTGTGGCGCGTACTGAGCAGAACTTC.